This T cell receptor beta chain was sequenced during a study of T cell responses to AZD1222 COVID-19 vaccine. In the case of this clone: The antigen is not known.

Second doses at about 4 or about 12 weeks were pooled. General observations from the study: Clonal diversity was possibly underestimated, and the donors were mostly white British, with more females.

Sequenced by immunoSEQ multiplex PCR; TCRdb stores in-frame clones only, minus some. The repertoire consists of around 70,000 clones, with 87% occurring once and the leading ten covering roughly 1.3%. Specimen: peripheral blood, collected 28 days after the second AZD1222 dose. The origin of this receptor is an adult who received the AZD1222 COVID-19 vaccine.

CDR3 in amino acids: CASSLMTGSLANQPQHF. In DNA form, the CDR3 reads TGTGCCAGCAGCTTGATGACAGGGAGCCTGGCAAATCAGCCCCAGCATTTT. The V call is TRBV7-2, the J call TRBJ1-5; 7 nucleotides match TRBD1. The CDR3 has 17 residues. Germline V gene lookup returns CDR1 SGHTA and CDR2 FQGNSA. Trimming at V came to 3 bases and at J to 4 bases, leaving 12 bases not matched to a gene.